The text below deals with one TCR beta chain. Trimming removed 1 base at V and 1 base at J, with 7 bases between. The germline gives CDR1 LNHDA, CDR2 SQIVND (reference sequence). The CDR3 covers 14 residues. This sample was taken from a study of blood T cell repertoires in COVID-19. The method was immunoSEQ multiplex PCR; TCRdb's version includes in-frame clones alone and lacks a portion of them. The data contain fewer than 130,000 clones, roughly nine tenths of them singletons. The material sequenced was peripheral blood. This sequence originates from a human donor in a cohort sampled during active COVID-19. This chain links TRBV19 with TRBJ1-1; a possible D gene is TRBD1 (5 bases). CDR3 sequence: CASSIVGQNTEAFF. The DNA for the CDR3 is TGTGCCAGTAGTATAGTCGGACAGAACACTGAAGCTTTCTTT.